This T cell receptor (beta chain) was documented in a study of PD-L1 blockade in urothelial cancer. Study at large: Between 0 and 3 chemotherapy regimens preceded treatment for each patient.

J was trimmed by 4 bases and V by 2 bases; bases with no gene match: 7. The CDR3 consists of 16 residues. CDR1 is WSHSY, CDR2 SAAADI, per germline. Assay: immunoSEQ multiplex PCR; the TCRdb copy retains only in-frame clones and omits some. Here the sample spans tens of thousands of clones, about 82% being singletons. The TCR was taken from a man aged 45-65 years with urothelial cancer. Sequences were derived from PBMCs, sampled around atezolizumab (anti-PD-L1) treatment. This chain uses TRBV10-2 with TRBJ2-1; TRBD2 agrees at 8 bases. For the CDR3, the DNA is TGCGCCAGCAGTGAGCCCCTCAGCGGGAGTTACAATGAGCAGTTCTTC. The encoded protein is CASSEPLSGSYNEQFF.